These 6 T cell receptor beta chains came from one sample sequenced in a study of regulatory T cells in long-lasting Graves disease. Time point given: newly diagnosed GD, antithyroid drugs for less than 3 months. PBMC-extracted RNA yielded the TCR library. Construction of TCR beta libraries relied on iRepertoire HTBI primers and on Arm-PCR targeting CDR3 regions. One entry per CDR3 protein results from TCRdb running MiXCR on the multiplex PCR reads. The table includes about 440,000 distinct CDR3 sequences, about 16% detected once. These data are also associated with another study on T cells in Graves' hyperthyroidism and ophthalmopathy.

The sample consisted of peripheral blood mononuclear cells (PBMCs), taken at new diagnosis, from a patient treated with antithyroid drugs. These receptors were obtained from a woman aged 18-35 years with Graves disease.

CDR3 sequence reads: CASSLMKGAYNEQFF. The DNA of the CDR3 is TGTGCCAGCAGCCTCATGAAAGGCGCATACAATGAGCAGTTCTTC. The chain uses TRBV3-1 and TRBJ2-1; no reliable D call. This CDR3 has 15 residues. Deletions cut 4 bases from V and 4 bases from J, with 14 bases between. Germline assignment: CDR1 LGHDT and CDR2 YNNKEL (reference sequence).

J is TRBJ2-1 and V is TRBV6-2 or TRBV6-3; no clear D gene. V was clipped by 3 bases and J by 4 bases, with 7 bases between them. CDR3 length: 13 residues. Germline-derived CDR1 and CDR2 are MNHEY and SVGEGT. The DNA of the CDR3 is TGTGCCAGCAGTTATACTGGGTACAATGAGCAGTTCTTC. This translates into CASSYTGYNEQFF.

The genes are TRBV27 and TRBJ1-3; possible D gene TRBD1, 5 bases. Per the germline V gene, CDR1 is MNHEY and CDR2 is SMNVEV (reference sequence). The CDR3 totals 16 residues. V was shortened by 0 bases and J by 11 bases, with 20 bases between the two germline ends. The CDR3, as DNA: TGTGCCAGCAGTTTATCGCAGGGACCCCCGATCTTGTCCATATATTTT. Residues: CASSLSQGPPILSIYF.

CDR3 sequence: CASSPPGLAGFTGELFF. The CDR3 DNA is TGTGCCAGCAGCCCTCCGGGACTAGCGGGCTTTACCGGGGAGCTGTTTTTT. This chain joins TRBV7-3 and TRBJ2-2; 12 bases are shared with TRBD2. The CDR3 has 17 amino acids. Germline loops: CDR1 SGHTA, CDR2 FQGTGA. Unmatched junction bases numbered 9, after V lost 5 bases and J lost 5 bases.

This clonotype was picked up many times. The chain uses TRBV11-3 and TRBJ1-4; possibly TRBD1 for D (6 bases). Germline V CDR1 and CDR2: SGHNT, YENEEA. The CDR3 contains 18 residues. Trimming shortened V by 3 bases and J by 4 bases, and 21 bases separated the two germline ends. The CDR3 protein is CASSFLDRWLAFNEKLFF. The CDR3 region has the DNA TGTGCCAGCAGCTTCCTCGACAGGTGGTTGGCCTTTAATGAAAAACTGTTTTTT. Using reference TRBV11-3 and TRBJ1-4 for the parts outside the CDR3, the full variable domain is EAGVVQSPRYKIIEKKQPVAFWCNPISGHNTLYWYLQNLGQGPELLIRYENEEAVDDSQLPKDRFSAERLKGVDSTLKIQPAELGDSAVYLCASSFLDRWLAFNEKLFFGSGTQLSVL.

This clonotype was observed a few times. This chain joins TRBV25-1 and TRBJ2-5; possible D gene TRBD1, 6 bases. V was pared by 5 bases and J by 3 bases, with 16 bases between. This CDR3 has 15 residues. CDR1 is MGHDK and CDR2 is SYGVNS in the germline V gene. CDR3: CASSSGVFPKETQYF. The CDR3, as DNA: TGTGCCAGCAGTTCAGGGGTTTTTCCTAAAGAGACCCAGTACTTC.